These 32 T cell receptor beta chains came from one sample sequenced in a study of T cell clonality in common variable immunodeficiency. TCRdb keeps only in-frame clones here, not all; method: immunoSEQ multiplex PCR. The specimen has fewer than 70,000 clones, none found just once. Sequencing was carried out using peripheral blood mononuclear cells. The receptors were sampled from a person aged 18 to 70 in good health.

CDR3 residues: CASSRQSLGDEQYF. The CDR3 DNA, read in part, is TGTGCCAGCAGCCGCCAGTCCCTTGGTGACGAG. The rearrangement uses TRBV7-9 and TRBJ2-7; unclear D gene. The read comes to an end 3 residues before the CDR3 does, leaving the germline J gene to fill in the end. Germline assignment: CDR1 SEHNR and CDR2 FQNEAQ (reference sequence). The V and J ends lost 5 bases and 5 bases respectively, with 16 bases between them. This CDR3 comprises 14 residues.

In this sample, this clone turned up many times. The observed sequence ends 3 residues before the CDR3 terminus, with the missing tail filled in from the germline J gene. The V gene is TRBV5-4, the J gene TRBJ2-2; 7 nucleotides align to TRBD1. V was pared by 9 bases and J by 3 bases, with 8 bases of the junction left unmatched. The CDR3 length is 14 residues. The germline CDR1 and CDR2 sequences are SGHNT and YYREEE (reference sequence). CDR3 DNA (partial): TGTGCCACCTCGAGGGGGCTTGACACCGGGGAG. It is translated as CATSRGLDTGE. The entire CDR3 is CATSRGLDTGELFF.

This clone was seen at least ten times. The DNA ends 3 residues before the CDR3 does, and the rest of the CDR3 is filled in from the germline J gene. The J gene is TRBJ2-3, the V gene TRBV20-1; D might be TRBD1 (6 bases). The V and J ends lost 1 base and 2 bases respectively, with 25 bases between them. The CDR3 sequence is 19 residues long. Germline CDR1 reads DFQATT; CDR2 reads SNEGSKA (reference sequence). CDR3 DNA (partial): TGCAGTGCTAGAGCCCTCACCCAGGGGTTGACAGTCGACACAGATACG. Protein: CSARALTQGLTVDTDT. The full CDR3 protein is CSARALTQGLTVDTDTQYF.

This clone was recorded many times. The missing CDR3 end, 3 residues past where the read stops, is filled in from the germline J gene. This sequence joins TRBV19 and TRBJ1-5; D perhaps matches TRBD1 (6 bases). V lost 3 bases and J lost 6, with 9 bases in between. The germline gives CDR1 LNHDA, CDR2 SQIVND (reference sequence). The CDR3 length is 13 residues. The CDR3 loop reads CASSMGAFQPQHF. The sequenced part of the CDR3 DNA is TGTGCCAGTAGTATGGGGGCGTTTCAGCCC.

A note on this clone: Sequencing ends 3 residues short of the CDR3 end; the germline J gene provides the rest. J is TRBJ1-2 and V is TRBV7-2, with unresolved D. The CDR3 contains 14 residues. CDR1 and CDR2 from the germline V gene are SGHTA and FQGNSA. CDR3 in amino acids: CASSLGVAYTDYTF. The covered CDR3 bases are TGTGCCAGCAGCTTAGGTGTAGCGTATACTGAC.

This clone was seen repeatedly, ten times or more. From the germline J gene comes the end of the CDR3, since the read stops 3 residues before it. V usage is TRBV11-2 and J usage is TRBJ2-1; TRBD2 aligns across 9 bases. Germline CDR1 and CDR2: SGHAT and FQNNGV. J gave up 9 bases and V 1 base, and 4 bases lay outside the gene matches. This CDR3 has 14 amino acids. This CDR3 reads CASSLGLAGFEQFF. The DNA read from the CDR3 is TGTGCCAGCAGCTTAGGGCTAGCGGGATTTGAG.

This clone was seen ten or more times. Relative to the germline gene, one junction end is altered; a read error may explain this. Sequencing ends 3 residues short of the CDR3 end; the germline J gene provides the rest. This rearrangement joins TRBV4-2 to TRBJ2-2; D is possibly TRBD1 (5 bases). CDR3 length: 15 amino acids. Germline V gives CDR1 LGHNA, CDR2 YNFKEQ. The CDR3 spells CASSRARGHTGELFF. CDR3 bases read: TGCGCCAGCAGCCGCGCTAGGGGTCACACCGGGGAG.

This clone has a count of ten or more. Read sequence stops 3 residues before the CDR3 end, and the germline J gene provides the missing end. The rearrangement uses TRBV28 and TRBJ2-7; D not certain. Germline lookup yields CDR1 MDHEN and CDR2 SYDVKM. This CDR3 contains 14 residues. V was trimmed by 5 bases and J by 5 bases, leaving 16 bases between them. The CDR3: CASSLPRFPHEQYF. CDR3 DNA (partial): TGTGCCAGCAGTCTCCCCAGGTTCCCCCACGAG.

This clone was recorded at least ten times. The sequence runs out 3 residues before the end of the CDR3; the remainder is reconstructed from the germline J gene. This chain connects TRBV20-1 to TRBJ2-7, with 8 bases that match TRBD2. The CDR3 extends over 14 amino acids. CDR1 DFQATT and CDR2 SNEGSKA come from the germline V gene (reference sequence). The V segment lost 1 base and the J segment 3 bases; nucleotides outside the gene matches: 5. CDR3 DNA, as far as it was read: TGCAGTGCTAGAGTAGCGGGACCGTTCTACGAG. Its translation is CSARVAGPFYE. The complete CDR3 reads CSARVAGPFYEQYF.

The sample holds many counts of this clone. From the germline J gene comes the end of the CDR3, since the read stops 3 residues before it. The chain couples TRBV7-8 to TRBJ1-6; 8 bases map to TRBD1. The CDR3 extends over 18 amino acids. Per germline, CDR1 SGHVS and CDR2 FQNEAQ. Unmatched junction bases numbered 15, after V lost 1 base and J lost 10 bases. The CDR3 here is CASSLGWVHDRGGSPLHF. The CDR3 DNA, read in part, is TGTGCCAGCAGCTTAGGGTGGGTGCACGACAGGGGAGGATCACCC.

This clone has a count of ten or more. The read falls 3 residues short of the CDR3 end, and the missing part is taken from the germline J gene. The chain is built from TRBV7-9 and TRBJ2-7; 9 bases map to TRBD1. In germline, CDR1 is SEHNR, CDR2 FQNEAQ (reference sequence). This CDR3 comprises 14 residues. Trimming removed 5 bases from V and 6 bases from J; junction bases left unmatched: 8. The sequenced CDR3 bases are TGTGCCAGCAGCCCTGTTGGGACAGGGATCGAG. Translating it yields CASSPVGTGIE. The entire CDR3 sequence reads CASSPVGTGIEQYF.

This clone occurred many times. The read gets to within 3 residues of the CDR3 end, and the germline J gene fills in the rest. This chain uses TRBV19 with TRBJ1-1, with a weak D call TRBD1 (6 bases). V was shortened by 5 bases and J by 3 bases, with 10 bases between the two germline ends. The germline V gene encodes CDR1 LNHDA and CDR2 SQIVND (reference sequence). The CDR3 length is 13 residues. CDR3 bases read: TGTGCCAGTAGTGTTAACAGGGACACTGAA. It translates to CASSVNRDTE. The complete CDR3 protein is CASSVNRDTEAFF.

This clone was seen many times. The sequence runs out 3 residues before the end of the CDR3; the remainder is reconstructed from the germline J gene. V usage is TRBV18 and J usage is TRBJ1-1; the D gene is possibly TRBD1 (5 bases). The germline gives CDR1 KGHSH, CDR2 LQKENI. V lost 1 base to trimming and J lost 5 bases, with 11 bases between them. The CDR3 extends over 14 amino acids. This CDR3 reads CASSPRQGNTEAFF. CDR3 bases read: TGTGCCAGCTCACCACGGCAGGGTAATACTGAA.

This clone has just a few counts. CDR3 bases read: TGCGCCAGCAGCTTGGAAGGGAGGGGGCAGCCC. Its translation: CASSLEGRGQP. The full CDR3 protein reads CASSLEGRGQPQHF. The chain joins TRBV5-1 to TRBJ1-5; D is possibly TRBD1 (6 bases). The CDR3 end is not reached by the read, which stops 3 residues before it; the germline J gene fills it in. V lost 0 bases and J 7 bases, leaving 11 bases between the germline ends. The CDR3 contains 14 residues. CDR1 and CDR2 (germline): SGHRS, YFSETQ.

This clone was detected ten times or more. The read terminates 3 residues before the CDR3 end, so the remaining end is supplied by the germline J gene. The chain couples TRBV6-2 or TRBV6-3 to TRBJ2-7; TRBD2 matches at 9 bases. CDR1 is MNHEY and CDR2 is SVGEGT in the germline V gene. V gave up 6 bases and J gave up 3 bases; unmatched junction bases: 12. The CDR3 consists of 16 residues. Incomplete CDR3 DNA: TGTGCCAGCAGCCTCGATAGCGGGAGTCCCTTCTACGAG. Translation: CASSLDSGSPFYE. The whole CDR3 is CASSLDSGSPFYEQYF.

This clone was observed many times. The junction differs from germline at one of its ends, possibly a read error. The read halts 3 residues ahead of the CDR3 end, with the missing end drawn from the germline J gene. This chain links TRBV4-2 with TRBJ1-2; D is perhaps TRBD1 (6 bases). From germline, CDR1 is LGHNA and CDR2 YNFKEQ. This CDR3 contains 15 residues. CDR3 bases read: TGCGCCAGCAGCCAAGCGGCAGGGGCCAACTATGGC. Translation gives CASSQAAGANYG. The full-length CDR3 reads as CASSQAAGANYGYTF.

In this sample, this clone turned up many times. One junction end does not reproduce the germline sequence, and a read error may be involved. Read sequence stops 3 residues before the CDR3 end, and the germline J gene provides the missing end. The gene calls are TRBV7-2 and TRBJ2-5; weak D call: TRBD2 (6 bases). Germline CDR1 is SGHTA and CDR2 is FQGNSA. There are 14 residues in the CDR3. CDR3 residues: CAGSLDGTQETQYF. The part of the CDR3 DNA that was read is TGTGCCGGCAGCTTAGATGGGACTCAAGAGACC. The variable domain in full, completed from reference TRBV7-2 and TRBJ2-5, reads GAGVSQSPSNKVTEKGKDVELRCDPISGHTALYWYRQSLGQGLEFLIYFQGNSAPDKSGLPSDRFSAERTGGSVSTLTIQRTQQEDSAVYLCAGSLDGTQETQYFGPGTRLLVL.

In its sample, this clone was seen many times. The CDR3 extends 3 residues past the end of the read, so its final part is completed from the germline J gene. The chain recombines TRBV20-1 with TRBJ1-1; a possible D gene is TRBD1 (6 bases). CDR3 length: 14 amino acids. CDR1 is DFQATT and CDR2 is SNEGSKA in the germline V gene (reference sequence). V was trimmed by 6 bases and J by 0 bases, leaving 14 bases between them. The CDR3 region is CSAPWGGMNTEAFF. The DNA read from the CDR3 is TGCAGTGCCCCGTGGGGGGGCATGAACACTGAA.

This clone was seen many times. The CDR3 DNA, read in part, is TGTGCCTGGAGTTCCGGGACAGGGGATTACGAG. This gives the protein CAWSSGTGDYE. The CDR3, in full, reads CAWSSGTGDYEQYF. The chain has TRBV30 and TRBJ2-7, with 10 positions matching TRBD1. Read coverage stops 3 residues before the CDR3 terminus; the germline J gene supplies the remainder. CDR1 GTSNPN and CDR2 SVGIG come from the germline V gene (reference sequence). The CDR3 spans 14 residues. V lost 2 bases to trimming and J lost 4 bases; unmatched junction nucleotides: 5.

Ten or more counts support this clone. Read sequence stops 3 residues before the CDR3 end, and the germline J gene provides the missing end. The V and J genes are TRBV7-9 and TRBJ1-2; 8 bases line up with TRBD1. The CDR3 spans 14 residues. Germline V gives CDR1 SEHNR, CDR2 FQNEAQ (reference sequence). CDR3 bases read: TGTGCCAGCAGCACAGAGGACAGGGCGAGGGGC. Translation: CASSTEDRARG. The whole CDR3 protein reads CASSTEDRARGYTF.

This clone came up a few times. The junction differs from germline at one of its ends, possibly a read error. The missing CDR3 end, 3 residues past where the read stops, is filled in from the germline J gene. This CDR3 is also generated by other DNA sequences in the sample. The rearrangement joins TRBV7-2 to TRBJ2-2; D possibly corresponds to TRBD1 (5 bases). This CDR3 is 14 amino acids long. Looked up from germline, CDR1 is SGHTA and CDR2 is FQGNSA. Incomplete CDR3 DNA: TGCGCCAGCAGCTCCCAGGGGAACACCGGGGAG. Its translation: CASSSQGNTGE. The entire CDR3 protein is CASSSQGNTGELFF. The full variable domain, completed using reference TRBV7-2 and TRBJ2-2, is GAGVSQSPSNKVTEKGKDVELRCDPISGHTALYWYRQSLGQGLEFLIYFQGNSAPDKSGLPSDRFSAERTGGSVSTLTIQRTQQEDSAVYLCASSSQGNTGELFFGEGSRLTVL.

Incomplete CDR3 DNA: TGTGCCAGCAGCCCTGGTGTCGGCTCCTACGAG. It yields the protein CASSPGVGSYE. In full, the CDR3 is CASSPGVGSYEQYF. This chain connects TRBV11-3 to TRBJ2-7; D call uncertain. The read terminates 3 residues ahead of where the CDR3 ends, so the germline J gene completes it. Germline values: CDR1 SGHNT, CDR2 YENEEA. The CDR3 totals 14 residues. V gave up 5 bases and J gave up 0 bases, with 11 bases separating them.

This clone was recorded at least ten times. At one boundary the junction diverges from the germline segment, which might be a read error. Read data end 3 residues before the CDR3 end; the end is taken from the germline J gene. The chain uses TRBV4-2 and TRBJ1-2; D ambiguous. The CDR3 loop spans 15 amino acids. CDR1 is LGHNA, CDR2 YNFKEQ, per germline. The CDR3 sequence: CASSQERRHNYGYTF. The CDR3 bases that were read are TGCGCCAGCAGCCAAGAAAGGCGACACAACTATGGC.

This clone was picked up many times. The read terminates 3 residues ahead of where the CDR3 ends, so the germline J gene completes it. The gene calls are TRBV7-9 and TRBJ2-7; 9 nucleotides align to TRBD1. Trimming took 5 bases from V and 4 from J; bases not matched to a gene: 6. Germline-derived CDR1 and CDR2 are SEHNR and FQNEAQ (reference sequence). The CDR3 is 14 amino acids. CDR3 DNA (partial): TGTGCCAGCAGCGTGGACAGGGGACCTTACGAG. It codes for CASSVDRGPYE. The whole CDR3 reads CASSVDRGPYEQYF.

The sample holds many counts of this clone. Read coverage stops 3 residues before the CDR3 terminus; the germline J gene supplies the remainder. This rearrangement joins TRBV24-1 to TRBJ2-1, with TRBD2 matching 12 bases. The CDR3 totals 15 residues. V trimming: 4 bases; J trimming: 9 bases; junction bases outside the gene matches: 6. CDR1 is KGHDR, CDR2 SFDVKD, per germline. CDR3 DNA (partial): TGTGCCACCAGTGACCCGACTAGCGGGGGATTTGAG. It codes for CATSDPTSGGFE. From start to end, the CDR3 is CATSDPTSGGFEQFF.

This clone was recorded at least ten times. The CDR3 DNA, read in part, is TGCGCCAGCAGCCCCCGGGGGCTAGCGGGAGACCAAGAGACC. Translated, it gives CASSPRGLAGDQET. The whole CDR3 protein is CASSPRGLAGDQETQYF. The chain carries TRBV5-1 and TRBJ2-5, with 10 bases matching TRBD2. The CDR3 is cut off 3 residues early in the read; its end comes from the germline J gene. Unmatched junction bases numbered 9, after V lost 4 bases and J lost 0 bases. Germline values: CDR1 SGHRS, CDR2 YFSETQ. The length of the CDR3 is 17 residues.

This clone was counted ten times or more. The CDR3 end is not reached by the read, which stops 3 residues before it; the germline J gene fills it in. The same CDR3 is also encoded by other DNA sequences in this sample. The V gene is TRBV20-1, the J gene TRBJ2-1, with 8 positions matching TRBD2. The germline V gene encodes CDR1 DFQATT and CDR2 SNEGSKA (reference sequence). V trimming: 5 bases; J trimming: 0 bases; junction bases outside the gene matches: 3. This CDR3 has 14 amino acids. The sequenced part of the CDR3 DNA is TGCAGTGCTCGAACTAGCGGCTCCTACAATGAG. It is translated as CSARTSGSYNE. The full CDR3 protein is CSARTSGSYNEQFF.

This clone was seen repeatedly, ten times or more. The read halts 3 residues ahead of the CDR3 end, with the missing end drawn from the germline J gene. This chain links TRBV28 with TRBJ1-4, with D maybe TRBD1 (5 bases). CDR3 size: 12 residues. The V gene's germline CDR1 is MDHEN and CDR2 SYDVKM. The chain's CDR3 is CASSSQWGELFF. The CDR3 bases that were read are TGTGCCAGCAGTTCCCAGTGGGGGGAA.

This clone came up many times. The read ends 3 residues shy of where the CDR3 ends; the end is completed using the germline J gene. The chain combines TRBV6-2 or TRBV6-3 with TRBJ1-1; tentatively, D is TRBD1 (5 bases). Deletions cut 6 bases from V and 0 bases from J, with 20 bases between. The V gene's germline CDR1 is MNHEY and CDR2 SVGEGT. The CDR3 consists of 17 residues. The CDR3 here is CASSPDGGRKMNTEAFF. The sequenced part of the CDR3 DNA is TGTGCCAGCAGCCCTGACGGGGGACGAAAAATGAACACTGAA.

This clone was recorded at least ten times. The read terminates 3 residues ahead of where the CDR3 ends, so the germline J gene completes it. This chain connects TRBV20-1 to TRBJ2-3; TRBD2 matches 14 bases. V lost 0 bases, J lost 1 base, and 0 bases stayed unmatched. This CDR3 has 16 amino acids. From germline, CDR1 is DFQATT and CDR2 SNEGSKA (reference sequence). The CDR3 sequence: CSAREGLAGGTDTQYF. The sequenced CDR3 bases are TGCAGTGCTAGAGAGGGACTAGCGGGGGGCACAGATACG.

This clone was seen at least ten times. The read gets to within 3 residues of the CDR3 end, and the germline J gene fills in the rest. V usage is TRBV6-2 or TRBV6-3 and J usage is TRBJ2-1; weak D call: TRBD1 (7 bases). V was pared by 5 bases and J by 2 bases, with 16 bases between. CDR3 size: 16 residues. Germline V gene data show CDR1 as MNHEY and CDR2 as SVGEGT. Incomplete CDR3 DNA: TGTGCCAGCAGTAGGTTTGGAGGGGGCACCTACAATGAG. As protein: CASSRFGGGTYNE. The whole CDR3 reads CASSRFGGGTYNEQFF.

This clone was seen repeatedly, ten times or more. Read coverage stops 3 residues before the CDR3 terminus; the germline J gene supplies the remainder. The chain has TRBV12-3 or TRBV12-4 and TRBJ2-7; TRBD2 aligns across 10 bases. The ends lost 6 bases at V and 6 bases at J; junction bases unmatched: 11. The CDR3 is 15 amino acids. CDR3 loop: CASSYASGSFSEQYF. CDR3 DNA (partial): TGTGCCAGCAGCTACGCTAGCGGGAGTTTCTCCGAG.